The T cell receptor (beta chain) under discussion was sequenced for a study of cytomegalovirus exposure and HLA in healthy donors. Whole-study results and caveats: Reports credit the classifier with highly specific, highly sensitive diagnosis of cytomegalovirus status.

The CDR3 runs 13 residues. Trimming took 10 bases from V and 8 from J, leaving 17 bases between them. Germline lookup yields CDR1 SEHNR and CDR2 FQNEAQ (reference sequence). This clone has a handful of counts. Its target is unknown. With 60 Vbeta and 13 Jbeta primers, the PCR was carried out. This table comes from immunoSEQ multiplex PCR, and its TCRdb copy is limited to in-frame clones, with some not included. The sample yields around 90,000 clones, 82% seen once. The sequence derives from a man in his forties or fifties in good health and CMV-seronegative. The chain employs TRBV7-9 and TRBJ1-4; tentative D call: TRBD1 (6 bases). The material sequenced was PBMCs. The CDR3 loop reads CATGGGRREKLFF. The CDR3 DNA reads TGTGCCACGGGAGGGGGGCGAAGAGAAAAACTGTTTTTT.